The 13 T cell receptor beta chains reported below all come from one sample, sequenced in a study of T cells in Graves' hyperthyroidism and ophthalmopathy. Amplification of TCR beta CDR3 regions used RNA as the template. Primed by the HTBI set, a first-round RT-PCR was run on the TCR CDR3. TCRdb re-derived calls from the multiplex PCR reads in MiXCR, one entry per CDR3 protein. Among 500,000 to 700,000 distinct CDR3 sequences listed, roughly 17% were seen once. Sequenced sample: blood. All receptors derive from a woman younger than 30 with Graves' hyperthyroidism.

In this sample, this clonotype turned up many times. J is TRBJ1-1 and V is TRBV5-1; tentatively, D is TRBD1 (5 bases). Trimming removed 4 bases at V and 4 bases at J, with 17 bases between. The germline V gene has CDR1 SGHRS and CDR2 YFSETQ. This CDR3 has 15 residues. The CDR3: CASSGDPGGSTEAFF. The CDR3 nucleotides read TGCGCCAGCAGCGGGGACCCCGGAGGGAGCACTGAAGCTTTCTTT.

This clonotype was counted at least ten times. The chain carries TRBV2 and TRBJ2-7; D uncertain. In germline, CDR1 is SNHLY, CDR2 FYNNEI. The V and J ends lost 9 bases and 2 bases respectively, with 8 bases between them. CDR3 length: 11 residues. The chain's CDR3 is CASGVAYEQYF. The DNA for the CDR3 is TGTGCCAGTGGGGTCGCCTACGAGCAGTACTTC.

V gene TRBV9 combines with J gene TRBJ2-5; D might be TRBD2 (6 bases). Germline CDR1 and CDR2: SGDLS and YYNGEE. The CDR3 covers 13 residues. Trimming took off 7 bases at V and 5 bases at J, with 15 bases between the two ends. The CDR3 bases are TGTGCCAGCGGCCTGGGACTCGGGGAGACCCAGTACTTC. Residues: CASGLGLGETQYF.

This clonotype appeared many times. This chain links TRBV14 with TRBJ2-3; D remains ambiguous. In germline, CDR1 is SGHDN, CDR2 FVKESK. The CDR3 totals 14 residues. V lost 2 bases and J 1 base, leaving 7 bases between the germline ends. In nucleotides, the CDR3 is TGTGCCAGCAGCCAACGTCACGGCACAGATACGCAGTATTTT. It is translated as CASSQRHGTDTQYF.

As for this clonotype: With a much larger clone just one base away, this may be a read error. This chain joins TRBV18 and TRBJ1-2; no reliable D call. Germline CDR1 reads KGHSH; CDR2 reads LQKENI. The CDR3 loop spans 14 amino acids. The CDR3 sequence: CASSPSPGNYGCTF. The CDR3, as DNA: TGTGCCAGCTCACCAAGCCCGGGAAACTATGGCTGCACCTTC.

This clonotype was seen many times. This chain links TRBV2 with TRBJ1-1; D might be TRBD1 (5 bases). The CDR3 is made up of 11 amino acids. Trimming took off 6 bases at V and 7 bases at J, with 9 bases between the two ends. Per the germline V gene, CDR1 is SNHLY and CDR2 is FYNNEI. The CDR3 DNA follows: TGTGCCAGCAGCCGACAGATTGAAGCTTTCTTT. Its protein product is CASSRQIEAFF.

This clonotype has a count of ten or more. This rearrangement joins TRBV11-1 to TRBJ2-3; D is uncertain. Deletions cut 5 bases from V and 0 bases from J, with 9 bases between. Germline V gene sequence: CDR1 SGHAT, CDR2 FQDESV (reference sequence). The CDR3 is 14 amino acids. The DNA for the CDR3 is TGTGCCAGCAGCGTCGGCAGGAGCACAGATACGCAGTATTTT. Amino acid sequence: CASSVGRSTDTQYF.

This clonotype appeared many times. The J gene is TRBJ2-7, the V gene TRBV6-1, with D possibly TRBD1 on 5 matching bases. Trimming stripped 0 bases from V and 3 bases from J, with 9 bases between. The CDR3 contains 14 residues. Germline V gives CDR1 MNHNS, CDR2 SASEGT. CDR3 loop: CASSEAPGYYEQYF. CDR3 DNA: TGTGCCAGCAGTGAAGCTCCAGGGTACTACGAGCAGTACTTC.

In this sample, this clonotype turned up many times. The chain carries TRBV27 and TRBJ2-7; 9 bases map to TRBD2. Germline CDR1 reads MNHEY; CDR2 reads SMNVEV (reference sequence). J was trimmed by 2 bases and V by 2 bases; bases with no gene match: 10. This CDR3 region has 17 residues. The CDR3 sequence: CASSLRGAGGYPYEQYF. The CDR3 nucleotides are TGTGCCAGCAGTTTACGGGGAGCGGGAGGCTACCCCTACGAGCAGTACTTC.

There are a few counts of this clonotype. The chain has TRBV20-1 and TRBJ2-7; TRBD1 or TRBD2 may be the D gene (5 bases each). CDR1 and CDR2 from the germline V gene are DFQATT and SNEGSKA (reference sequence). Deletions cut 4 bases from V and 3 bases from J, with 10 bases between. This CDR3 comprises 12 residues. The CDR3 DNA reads TGCAGTGCTAAGTGGGACCACTACGAGCAGTACTTC. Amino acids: CSAKWDHYEQYF.

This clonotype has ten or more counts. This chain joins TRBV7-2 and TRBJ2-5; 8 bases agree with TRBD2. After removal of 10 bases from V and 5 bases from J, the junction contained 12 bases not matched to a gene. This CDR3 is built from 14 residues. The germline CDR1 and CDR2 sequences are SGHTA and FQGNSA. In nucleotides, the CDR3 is TGTGCCAATAGCGGCGCGGGGGGCTCCGAGACCCAGTACTTC. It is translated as CANSGAGGSETQYF.

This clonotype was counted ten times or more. Here the CDR3 reads CASSQGTVANYGYTF. Here the CDR3 DNA reads TGTGCCAGCAGTCAAGGGACAGTCGCTAACTATGGCTACACCTTC. The chain links TRBV6-1 to TRBJ1-2; 7 bases are shared with TRBD1. The CDR3 loop spans 15 amino acids. Germline V gene sequence: CDR1 MNHNS, CDR2 SASEGT. Trimming removed 5 bases from V and 0 bases from J; junction bases left unmatched: 6.

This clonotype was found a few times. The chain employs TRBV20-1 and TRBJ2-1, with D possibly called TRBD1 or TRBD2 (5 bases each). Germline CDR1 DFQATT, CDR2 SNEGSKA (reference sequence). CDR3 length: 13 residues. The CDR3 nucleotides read TGCAGGCCCCGGGGCGCTCGCTCGAATGAGCAGTTCTTC. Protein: CRPRGARSNEQFF.